The clone carrying this T cell receptor (beta chain) was observed a handful of times. Its antigen is currently unknown. The ends were cut back, 6 bases at V and 4 bases at J, with 15 bases in the middle. The CDR3 has 14 amino acids. The germline CDR1 and CDR2 sequences are MNHNY and SVGAGI (reference sequence). Breast cancer patients provided tissue from their axillary draining lymph nodes. TCRdb reprocessed the multiplex PCR reads with MiXCR, giving one entry per CDR3 protein. The data hold about 200,000 distinct CDR3 sequences, with around 35% observed a single time. These data come from a study of breast tumors, draining lymph nodes, adjacent tissues. Findings of the study overall: Tumor repertoires ranked between lymph nodes and nontumor tissue in diversity, with V and J gene preferences.

Sequencing was performed on axillary lymph node tissue. V is TRBV6-6 and J is TRBJ1-1; perhaps TRBD1 as D (5 bases). This clonotype was sampled from a female donor with breast cancer. Some clones in this sample may be carry-over from other donors' samples. The CDR3 reads CASRDNLVSTEAFF. CDR3 nucleotides: TGTGCCAGCAGGGACAACTTGGTGAGCACTGAAGCTTTCTTT.